These 3 T cell receptor beta chains share one sample of origin, sequenced in a study of shared clonotypes between healthy human individuals. Sequencing used immunoSEQ multiplex PCR; TCRdb keeps in-frame clones, though not all of them. The sample lists hundreds of thousands of clones; about 74% were seen once. Sequencing input: memory CD4+ T cells sorted from blood. As for subset: CD45RA-negative fraction. The receptor source for this set is a woman in her 30s in good health.

The gene calls are TRBV30 and TRBJ1-1, with D possibly matching TRBD1 (5 bases). Trimming removed 0 bases at V and 6 bases at J, with 14 bases between. The germline V gene encodes CDR1 GTSNPN and CDR2 SVGIG (reference sequence). This CDR3 is built from 14 residues. The CDR3 sequence: CAWSVWQGASEAFF. DNA for the CDR3: TGTGCCTGGAGTGTGTGGCAGGGCGCGTCTGAAGCTTTCTTT.

V gene TRBV29-1 combines with J gene TRBJ2-1; possible D gene TRBD2, 6 bases. Trimming stripped 7 bases from V and 8 bases from J, with 21 bases between. The germline CDR1 and CDR2 sequences are SQVTM and ANQGSEA. This CDR3 has 14 amino acids. CDR3 sequence: CSAARMRGEDEQFF. Written as DNA, the CDR3 is TGCAGCGCCGCCAGAATGCGCGGGGAAGATGAGCAGTTCTTC.

The gene calls are TRBV27 and TRBJ2-3, with D tentatively TRBD2 (6 bases). The CDR3 length is 15 residues. CDR1 MNHEY and CDR2 SMNVEV come from the germline V gene (reference sequence). V was clipped by 8 bases and J by 1 base, with 16 bases between them. CDR3 DNA sequence: TGTGCCAGCGCCGGGGGACTCCTCCGCACAGATACGCAGTATTTT. Amino acids: CASAGGLLRTDTQYF.